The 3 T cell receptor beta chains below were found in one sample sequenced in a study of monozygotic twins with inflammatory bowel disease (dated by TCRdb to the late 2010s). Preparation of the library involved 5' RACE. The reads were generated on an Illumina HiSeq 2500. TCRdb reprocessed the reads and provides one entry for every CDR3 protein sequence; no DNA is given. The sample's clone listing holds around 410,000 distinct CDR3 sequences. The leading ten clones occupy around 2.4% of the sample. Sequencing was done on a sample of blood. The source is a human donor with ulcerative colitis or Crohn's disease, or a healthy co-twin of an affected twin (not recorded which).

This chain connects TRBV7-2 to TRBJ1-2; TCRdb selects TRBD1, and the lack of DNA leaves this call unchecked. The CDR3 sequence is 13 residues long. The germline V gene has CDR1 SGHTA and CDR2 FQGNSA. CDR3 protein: CASSFRQGSGYTF.

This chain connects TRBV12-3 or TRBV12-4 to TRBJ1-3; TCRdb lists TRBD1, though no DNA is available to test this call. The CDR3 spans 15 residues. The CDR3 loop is CASSLGTYSGNTIYF.

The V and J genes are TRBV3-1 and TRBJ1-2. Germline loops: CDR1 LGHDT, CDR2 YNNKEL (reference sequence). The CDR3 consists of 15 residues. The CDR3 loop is CASSQDGLQYYGYTF. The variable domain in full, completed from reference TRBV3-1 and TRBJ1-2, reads DTAVSQTPKYLVTQMGNDKSIKCEQNLGHDTMYWYKQDSKKFLKIMFSYNNKELIINETVPNRFSPKSPDKAHLNLHINSLELGDSAVYFCASSQDGLQYYGYTFGSGTRLTVV.